The source of this T cell receptor beta chain is a study of blood T cell repertoires in COVID-19. Trimming took 4 bases from V and 3 from J; bases not matched to a gene: 7. The V gene's germline CDR1 is SGDLS and CDR2 YYNGEE. The CDR3 spans 16 residues. Seattle patient enrollment occurred during active infection, with longitudinal follow-up thereafter. In the original analysis: Reference gene primer amplification in the assay estimated nucleated cell counts. The data were produced by immunoSEQ multiplex PCR, yet TCRdb's version contains in-frame clones alone and is incomplete. The DNA was the basis for D and trimming; V, J and clone size are from that table. This table has about 360,000 clones, roughly 90% appearing once.

V gene TRBV9 combines with J gene TRBJ1-2, with 12 bases identical to TRBD1. Sequenced sample: peripheral blood. This TCR came from a woman in her sixties or seventies with COVID-19, enrolled during active disease. This chain's CDR3 is CASSPRGTGGHYGYTF. CDR3 in DNA: TGTGCCAGCAGCCCGAGGGGGACAGGGGGCCACTATGGCTACACCTTC.